Below, 20 T cell receptor beta chains from the same sample are listed, as sequenced in a study of T-cell memory formation after mild COVID-19. TCRdb redid the calling of the 5' RACE reads with MiXCR, one entry per CDR3 protein. The sample includes roughly 620,000 distinct CDR3 sequences, about a sixth of them seen just once. The sequenced material came from PBMCs or a T cell subset sorted from them (not recorded which). The receptor source for this set is an adult woman who had mild COVID-19 (a few samples of this study predate the infection). Cell type and time point are not known.

The chain has TRBV27 and TRBJ1-6; no firm D call. This CDR3 has 14 amino acids. Trimming pared 5 bases from V and 7 bases from J, leaving 12 bases between. CDR1 MNHEY and CDR2 SMNVEV come from the germline V gene (reference sequence). The CDR3 protein is CASSRGQKNSPLHF. The CDR3 DNA follows: TGTGCCAGCAGTAGAGGGCAGAAAAATTCACCCCTCCACTTT.

The rearrangement joins TRBV7-9 to TRBJ2-3; D is perhaps TRBD1 or TRBD2 (5 bases each). The CDR3 spans 15 residues. The V end was cut by 5 bases, the J end by 6 bases, with 18 bases between. Germline CDR1 SEHNR, CDR2 FQNEAQ (reference sequence). The CDR3 is CASSRAGTNGDTQYF. The CDR3 DNA follows: TGTGCCAGCAGCCGTGCAGGGACGAATGGGGATACGCAGTATTTT.

This clonotype occurred a few times. The V and J genes are TRBV14 and TRBJ2-1; tentatively, D is TRBD1 (5 bases). The CDR3 consists of 16 residues. V was trimmed by 3 bases and J by 0 bases, leaving 12 bases between them. From germline, CDR1 is SGHDN and CDR2 FVKESK. CDR3 in amino acids: CASSHRQPSSYNEQFF. CDR3 DNA: TGTGCCAGCAGCCACCGACAGCCGAGCTCCTACAATGAGCAGTTCTTC. The whole variable domain, filled in from reference TRBV14 and TRBJ2-1, reads EAGVTQFPSHSVIEKGQTVTLRCDPISGHDNLYWYRRVMGKEIKFLLHFVKESKQDESGMPNNRFLAERTGGTYSTLKVQPAELEDSGVYFCASSHRQPSSYNEQFFGPGTRLTVL.

The chain combines TRBV24-1 with TRBJ1-2, with D possibly matching TRBD1 (5 bases). Germline V gene lookup returns CDR1 KGHDR and CDR2 SFDVKD. The CDR3 has 13 amino acids. V lost 6 bases and J lost 0, with 7 bases in between. DNA of the CDR3: TGTGCCACCAGTCCGGGGCCTAACTATGGCTACACCTTC. Its protein is CATSPGPNYGYTF.

This clonotype was found a few times. Compared with germline, one end of the junction differs, possibly owing to a read error. The rearrangement joins TRBV9 to TRBJ2-1, with D tentatively TRBD1 (6 bases). This CDR3 has 15 residues. Germline lookup yields CDR1 SGDLS and CDR2 YYNGEE. CDR3 in amino acids: CASSVDQGSSNEQFF. The CDR3 bases are TGTGCCAGCAGCGTAGACCAGGGGTCCTCCAATGAGCAGTTCTTC.

The chain's CDR3 is CASSLRGAGNTGELFF. As DNA, the CDR3 is TGTGCCAGCAGTCTCAGGGGGGCGGGGAACACCGGGGAGCTGTTTTTT. The genes are TRBV12-3 or TRBV12-4 and TRBJ2-2; maybe TRBD1 (7 bases). V was shortened by 5 bases and J by 1 base, with 14 bases between the two germline ends. The CDR3 has 16 amino acids.

This clonotype was picked up a small number of times. The rearrangement joins TRBV7-9 to TRBJ2-1, with D maybe TRBD2 (6 bases). The V gene's germline CDR1 is SEHNR and CDR2 FQNEAQ (reference sequence). This CDR3 is 17 amino acids long. The V end was cut by 5 bases, the J end by 7 bases, with 24 bases between. DNA of the CDR3: TGTGCCAGCAGCCTGGGGCATAGCGGCGAGAGGAGAAATGAGCAGTTCTTC. The encoded protein is CASSLGHSGERRNEQFF.

The rearrangement links TRBV7-2 to TRBJ2-5; the D is unclear. Germline CDR1 is SGHTA and CDR2 is FQGNSA. CDR3 length equals 14 residues. V lost 8 bases and J 4 bases, leaving 17 bases between the germline ends. The CDR3 DNA reads TGTGCCAGCGCGTTTGGGTGGCAGCCAGAGACCCAGTACTTC. Residues: CASAFGWQPETQYF.

The chain carries TRBV7-9 and TRBJ1-1; 9 nucleotides line up with TRBD1. Germline CDR1 reads SEHNR; CDR2 reads FQNEAQ (reference sequence). V shed 7 bases, J shed 5 bases, and the junction held 20 bases outside the gene matches. This CDR3 is built from 18 residues. The CDR3 reads CASTLPTGGEWVRTEAFF. The CDR3 DNA reads TGTGCCAGCACCCTCCCAACAGGGGGCGAGTGGGTCCGGACTGAAGCTTTCTTT.

This chain uses TRBV4-2 with TRBJ2-1; D uncertain. CDR1 and CDR2 from the germline V gene are LGHNA and YNFKEQ. V dropped 1 base and J dropped 11 bases, with 15 bases sitting between them. The CDR3 spans 14 residues. CDR3 bases: TGTGCCAGCAGCCAAGGAAGGACGGCCCCAAAGCAGTTCTTC. Translated, it gives CASSQGRTAPKQFF.

This clonotype was observed a handful of times. The rearrangement uses TRBV7-2 and TRBJ2-3; D not certain. V dropped 5 bases and J dropped 0 bases, with 27 bases sitting between them. This CDR3 has 20 residues. Germline CDR1 reads SGHTA; CDR2 reads FQGNSA. CDR3 protein: CASSRYPIRVGSSSTDTQYF. The CDR3 DNA reads as TGTGCCAGCAGCCGATACCCTATCCGGGTCGGGTCATCTAGCACAGATACGCAGTATTTT.

In its sample, this clonotype was seen a few times. V is TRBV23-1 and J is TRBJ2-7; 7 bases line up with TRBD2. TRBV23-1 is classed as an ORF, of uncertain function. The CDR3 consists of 17 residues. V was pared by 0 bases and J by 5 bases, with 13 bases of the junction left unmatched. The CDR3 DNA is TGCGCCAGCAGTCAATCGGGGGTGGCGGGAGTACCCCACGAGCAGTACTTC. Residues: CASSQSGVAGVPHEQYF.

The rearrangement joins TRBV5-1 to TRBJ2-3, with 8 nucleotides matching TRBD2. The CDR3 is made up of 16 amino acids. V lost 0 bases, J lost 2 bases, and 5 bases stayed unmatched. Germline V gene lookup returns CDR1 SGHRS and CDR2 YFSETQ. The CDR3 bases are TGCGCCAGCAGCTTGGACGGGAGGGCCGTCACAGATACGCAGTATTTT. Amino acid sequence: CASSLDGRAVTDTQYF.

In nucleotides, the CDR3 is TGCAGTGCTAGCCCACGGACAGGGGGCTACGAGCAGTACTTC. Protein: CSASPRTGGYEQYF. The rearrangement links TRBV20-1 to TRBJ2-7, with 10 bases matching TRBD1. The CDR3 length is 14 residues. The trim removed 3 bases at V and 3 bases at J, leaving 5 bases unmatched. Germline loops: CDR1 DFQATT, CDR2 SNEGSKA (reference sequence).

This clonotype was seen only a few times. The chain combines TRBV7-9 with TRBJ2-3; TRBD1 agrees at 8 bases. Germline loops: CDR1 SEHNR, CDR2 FQNEAQ (reference sequence). V was clipped by 5 bases and J by 2 bases; unmatched bases: 9. This CDR3 spans 16 amino acids. The DNA of the CDR3 is TGTGCCAGCAGCCCACCAGGGGGCTTAAACACAGATACGCAGTATTTT. Amino acids: CASSPPGGLNTDTQYF.

This clonotype was seen only a few times. The chain is built from TRBV7-9 and TRBJ2-1; TRBD2 agrees at 12 bases. Germline trimming cut 4 bases from V and 2 bases from J; bases unmatched to any gene: 0. The CDR3 runs to 15 residues. Germline-derived CDR1 and CDR2 are SEHNR and FQNEAQ (reference sequence). The CDR3 reads CASSSSGRAYNEQFF. The CDR3, as DNA: TGTGCCAGCAGCTCTAGCGGGAGGGCCTACAATGAGCAGTTCTTC.

This clonotype was observed a handful of times. The V gene is TRBV5-1, the J gene TRBJ2-7, with D possibly being TRBD2 (6 bases). Germline CDR1 is SGHRS and CDR2 is YFSETQ. The CDR3 is 15 residues long. Deletions cut 1 base from V and 4 bases from J, with 15 bases between. The CDR3 spells CASSLIEGLLYEQYF. The CDR3 bases are TGCGCCAGCAGCTTGATAGAGGGACTCCTTTACGAGCAGTACTTC.

In this sample, this clonotype turned up a few times. This chain links TRBV10-3 with TRBJ1-5, with D perhaps matching TRBD1 (5 bases). CDR1 is ENHRY and CDR2 is SYGVKD in the germline V gene. V lost 2 bases and J 2 bases, leaving 10 bases between the germline ends. The CDR3 length is 15 residues. The CDR3 loop is CAISERGGGNQPQHF. DNA for the CDR3: TGTGCCATCAGTGAGAGGGGAGGCGGCAATCAGCCCCAGCATTTT.

This clonotype has a count of ten or more. The chain joins TRBV20-1 to TRBJ2-1, with 8 positions matching TRBD2. Trimming at V came to 5 bases and at J to 7 bases, leaving 13 bases not matched to a gene. From germline, CDR1 is DFQATT and CDR2 SNEGSKA (reference sequence). The CDR3 runs to 15 residues. The CDR3 bases are TGCAGTGCTCCTTCTAAGCGGGAGAAGTATAATGAGCAGTTCTTC. Translated, it gives CSAPSKREKYNEQFF.

The chain combines TRBV20-1 with TRBJ2-7, with 9 nucleotides matching TRBD2. Looked up from germline, CDR1 is DFQATT and CDR2 is SNEGSKA (reference sequence). This CDR3 has 15 residues. Trimming cost V 3 bases and J 5 bases; bases outside gene matches: 11. The CDR3 region has the DNA TGCAGTGCTAGCAGTCAGGCGGGAGGGCCCAACGAGCAGTACTTC. Residues: CSASSQAGGPNEQYF.